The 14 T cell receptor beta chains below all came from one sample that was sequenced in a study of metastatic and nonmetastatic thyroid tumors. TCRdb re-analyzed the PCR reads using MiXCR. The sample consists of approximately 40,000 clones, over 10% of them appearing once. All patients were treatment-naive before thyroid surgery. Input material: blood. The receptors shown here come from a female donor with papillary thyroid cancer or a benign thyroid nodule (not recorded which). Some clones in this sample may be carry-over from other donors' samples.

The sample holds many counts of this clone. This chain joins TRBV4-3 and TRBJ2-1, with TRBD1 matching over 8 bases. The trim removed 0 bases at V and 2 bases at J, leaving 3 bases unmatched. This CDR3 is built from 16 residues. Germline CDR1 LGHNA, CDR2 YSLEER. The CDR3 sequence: CASSQEPTGAYNEQFF. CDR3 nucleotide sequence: TGCGCCAGCAGCCAAGAACCGACAGGGGCCTACAATGAGCAGTTCTTC.

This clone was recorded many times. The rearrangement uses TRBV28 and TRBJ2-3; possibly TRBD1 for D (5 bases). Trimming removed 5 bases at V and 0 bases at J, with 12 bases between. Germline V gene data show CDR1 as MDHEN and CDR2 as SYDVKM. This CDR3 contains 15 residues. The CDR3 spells CASSARGSSTDTQYF. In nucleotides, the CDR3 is TGTGCCAGCAGTGCTAGGGGCTCTAGCACAGATACGCAGTATTTT.

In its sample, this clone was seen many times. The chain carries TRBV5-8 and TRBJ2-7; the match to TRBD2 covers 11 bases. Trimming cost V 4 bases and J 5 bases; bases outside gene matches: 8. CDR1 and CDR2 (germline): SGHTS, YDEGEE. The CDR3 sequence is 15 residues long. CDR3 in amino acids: CASSPMGLAAHEQYF. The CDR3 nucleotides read TGTGCCAGCAGCCCTATGGGACTAGCGGCCCACGAGCAGTACTTC.

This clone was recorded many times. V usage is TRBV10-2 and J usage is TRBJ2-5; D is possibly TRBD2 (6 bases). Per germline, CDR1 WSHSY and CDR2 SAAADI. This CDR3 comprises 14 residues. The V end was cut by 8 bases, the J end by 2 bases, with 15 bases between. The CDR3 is CASETGVGQETQYF. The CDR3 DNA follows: TGCGCCAGCGAAACGGGAGTCGGGCAAGAGACCCAGTACTTC.

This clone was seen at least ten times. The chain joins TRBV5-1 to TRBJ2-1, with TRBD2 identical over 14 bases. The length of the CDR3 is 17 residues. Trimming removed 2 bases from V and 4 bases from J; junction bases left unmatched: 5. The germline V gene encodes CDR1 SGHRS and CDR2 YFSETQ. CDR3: CASSFGLAGGLYNEQFF. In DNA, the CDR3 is TGCGCCAGCAGCTTCGGACTAGCGGGAGGTCTGTACAATGAGCAGTTCTTC.

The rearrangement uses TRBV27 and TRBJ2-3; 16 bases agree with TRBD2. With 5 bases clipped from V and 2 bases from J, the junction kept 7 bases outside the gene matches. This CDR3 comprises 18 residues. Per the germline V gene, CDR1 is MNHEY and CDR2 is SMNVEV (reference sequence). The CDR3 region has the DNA TGTGCCAGCAGTCCCTTGGGACTAGCGGGAGGGTACACAGATACGCAGTATTTT. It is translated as CASSPLGLAGGYTDTQYF.

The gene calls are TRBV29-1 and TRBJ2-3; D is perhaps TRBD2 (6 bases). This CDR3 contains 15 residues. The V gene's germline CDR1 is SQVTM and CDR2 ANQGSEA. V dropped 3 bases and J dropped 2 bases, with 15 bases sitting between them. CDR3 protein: CSVEAPGTFTDTQYF. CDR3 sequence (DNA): TGCAGCGTTGAGGCCCCCGGGACTTTCACAGATACGCAGTATTTT.

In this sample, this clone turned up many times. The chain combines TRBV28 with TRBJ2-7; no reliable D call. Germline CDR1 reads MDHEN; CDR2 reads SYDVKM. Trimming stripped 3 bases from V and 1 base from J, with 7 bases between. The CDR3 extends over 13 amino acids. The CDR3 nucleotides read TGTGCCAGCAGTTTGTCGGCGTCCTACGAGCAGTACTTC. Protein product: CASSLSASYEQYF.

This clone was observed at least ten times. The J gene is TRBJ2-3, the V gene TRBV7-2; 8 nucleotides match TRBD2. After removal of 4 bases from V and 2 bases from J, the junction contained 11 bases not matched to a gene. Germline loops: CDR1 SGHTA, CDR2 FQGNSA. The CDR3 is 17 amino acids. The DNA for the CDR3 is TGTGCCAGCAGCTCGATAAGGGCTAGCGGGTTCACAGATACGCAGTATTTT. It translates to CASSSIRASGFTDTQYF.

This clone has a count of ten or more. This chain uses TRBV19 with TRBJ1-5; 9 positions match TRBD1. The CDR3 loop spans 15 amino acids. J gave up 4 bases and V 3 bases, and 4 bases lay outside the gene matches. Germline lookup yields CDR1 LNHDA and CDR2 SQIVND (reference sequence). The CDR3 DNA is TGTGCCAGTAGTATGCGGGACAGGGATAATCAGCCCCAGCATTTT. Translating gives CASSMRDRDNQPQHF. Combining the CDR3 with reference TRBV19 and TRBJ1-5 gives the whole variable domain DGGITQSPKYLFRKEGQNVTLSCEQNLNHDAMYWYRQDPGQGLRLIYYSQIVNDFQKGDIAEGYSVSREKKESFPLTVTSAQKNPTAFYLCASSMRDRDNQPQHFGDGTRLSIL.

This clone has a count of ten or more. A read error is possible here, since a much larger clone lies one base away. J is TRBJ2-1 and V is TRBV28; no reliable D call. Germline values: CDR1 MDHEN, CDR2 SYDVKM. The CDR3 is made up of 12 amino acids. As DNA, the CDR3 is TGTGCCAGCAAGGCCGGTTACAGTGAGCAGTTCTTC. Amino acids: CASKAGYSEQFF.

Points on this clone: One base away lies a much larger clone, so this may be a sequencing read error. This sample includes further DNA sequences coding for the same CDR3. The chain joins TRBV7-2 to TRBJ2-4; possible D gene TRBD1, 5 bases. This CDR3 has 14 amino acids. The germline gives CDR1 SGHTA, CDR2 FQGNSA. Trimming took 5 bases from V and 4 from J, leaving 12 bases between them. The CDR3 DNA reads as TGTGCCAGCAGCAAGGACACTGTAAAAAACATTCAGTACTTC. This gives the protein CASSKDTVKNIQYF. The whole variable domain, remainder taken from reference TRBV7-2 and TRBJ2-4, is GAGVSQSPSNKVTEKGKDVELRCDPISGHTALYWYRQSLGQGLEFLIYFQGNSAPDKSGLPSDRFSAERTGGSVSTLTIQRTQQEDSAVYLCASSKDTVKNIQYFGAGTRLSVL.

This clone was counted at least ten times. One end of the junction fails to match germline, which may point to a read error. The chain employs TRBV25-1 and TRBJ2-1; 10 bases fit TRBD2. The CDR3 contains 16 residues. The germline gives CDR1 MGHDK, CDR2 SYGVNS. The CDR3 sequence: CASRESAGGPTNEQFF. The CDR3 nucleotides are TGTGCCAGCAGAGAATCAGCGGGAGGGCCCACCAATGAGCAGTTCTTC.

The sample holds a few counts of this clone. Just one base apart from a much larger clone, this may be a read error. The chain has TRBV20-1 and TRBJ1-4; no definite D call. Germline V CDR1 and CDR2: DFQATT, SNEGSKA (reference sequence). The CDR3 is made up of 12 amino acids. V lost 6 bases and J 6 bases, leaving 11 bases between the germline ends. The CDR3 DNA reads TGCAGTGCCCCCCGGGTGGATGAAAAACTGTTTTTT. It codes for CSAPRVDEKLFF.